The 18 T cell receptor beta chains reported below all come from one sample, sequenced in a study of cytomegalovirus exposure and HLA in healthy donors. Researchers ran the PCR with 60 Vbeta and 13 Jbeta primers. Measured with immunoSEQ multiplex PCR; TCRdb has only the in-frame clones, and not every one. Here the sample spans 150,000 to 200,000 clones, 75% being singletons. Sequencing was done on a sample of PBMCs. All receptors come from a female donor in good health and CMV-seronegative.

The chain combines TRBV7-9 with TRBJ2-7; D remains unclear. Germline V gene sequence: CDR1 SEHNR, CDR2 FQNEAQ (reference sequence). The germline V and J ends were trimmed by 5 bases and 4 bases, with 6 bases remaining between them. CDR3 length: 11 residues. The CDR3 nucleotides are TGTGCCAGCAGCCCAATTTACGAGCAGTACTTC. Translation gives CASSPIYEQYF.

The chain combines TRBV7-2 with TRBJ1-6; D unresolved. Trimming took 1 base from V and 1 from J, leaving 5 bases between them. The CDR3 extends over 15 amino acids. Per germline, CDR1 SGHTA and CDR2 FQGNSA. CDR3 amino acids: CASSLGSSYNSPLHF. The CDR3 DNA sequence: TGTGCCAGCAGCTTAGGTAGTTCCTATAATTCACCCCTCCACTTT.

This clone was seen a few times. The rearrangement joins TRBV9 to TRBJ1-1; a possible D gene is TRBD1 (5 bases). Trimming removed 4 bases from V and 1 base from J, with 14 bases in between. The CDR3 is made up of 15 amino acids. Germline V gene lookup returns CDR1 SGDLS and CDR2 YYNGEE. The CDR3 loop is CASSKGVVGNTEAFF. The CDR3 DNA reads TGTGCCAGCAGCAAAGGGGTAGTTGGGAACACTGAAGCTTTCTTT.

The chain has TRBV11-3 and TRBJ2-3, with D perhaps TRBD2 (5 bases). Trimming stripped 2 bases from V and 0 bases from J, with 12 bases between. The length of the CDR3 is 16 residues. The germline CDR1 and CDR2 sequences are SGHNT and YENEEA. The CDR3 sequence: CASSLSGTSSTDTQYF. The CDR3 nucleotides read TGTGCCAGCAGCTTATCGGGAACCTCTAGCACAGATACGCAGTATTTT.

This clone has a handful of counts. The rearrangement joins TRBV10-2 to TRBJ1-1; perhaps TRBD1 as D (5 bases). V was cut by 4 bases and J by 5 bases, with 14 bases left in between. Germline lookup yields CDR1 WSHSY and CDR2 SAAADI. The CDR3 length is 14 residues. This CDR3 is CASSVGAARTEAFF. DNA for the CDR3: TGCGCCAGCAGTGTAGGGGCAGCGAGGACTGAAGCTTTCTTT.

The chain has TRBV29-1 and TRBJ1-4; D gene ambiguous. This CDR3 is built from 14 residues. In germline, CDR1 is SQVTM, CDR2 ANQGSEA. V lost 0 bases, J lost 7 bases, and 12 bases lay in between. The CDR3 loop reads CSVEDRGGGEKLFF. CDR3 sequence (DNA): TGCAGCGTTGAAGATCGGGGTGGAGGTGAAAAACTGTTTTTT.

This clone was recorded a few times. The chain uses TRBV7-8 and TRBJ2-5; 7 bases line up with TRBD2. The CDR3 has 15 amino acids. Trimming at V came to 4 bases and at J to 1 base, leaving 6 bases not matched to a gene. Germline CDR1 reads SGHVS; CDR2 reads FQNEAQ. CDR3 sequence (DNA): TGTGCCAGCAGCTCCTCGTGGGGGGGCCAAGAGACCCAGTACTTC. It is translated as CASSSSWGGQETQYF.

V and J are TRBV4-3 and TRBJ2-1; 13 bases fit TRBD2. V dropped 1 base and J dropped 5; count of bases not matched to a gene: 2. Germline V gene sequence: CDR1 LGHNA, CDR2 YSLEER. The CDR3 is 16 amino acids. This chain's CDR3 is CASSQVGTSGNNEQFF. The DNA for the CDR3 is TGCGCCAGCAGCCAAGTAGGGACTAGCGGGAACAATGAGCAGTTCTTC.

The V call is TRBV4-3, the J call TRBJ2-1, with 10 nucleotides matching TRBD2. Unmatched junction bases numbered 5, after V lost 0 bases and J lost 3 bases. CDR1 is LGHNA and CDR2 is YSLEER in the germline V gene. The CDR3 extends over 17 amino acids. The CDR3 bases are TGCGCCAGCAGCCAAGAGTCCCCTAGCGGGAGCTACAATGAGCAGTTCTTC. It is translated as CASSQESPSGSYNEQFF.

The CDR3 region is CASRTPGQGIHEQYF. The CDR3, as DNA: TGTGCCAGCAGAACTCCGGGACAGGGGATCCACGAGCAGTACTTC. This sequence joins TRBV7-9 and TRBJ2-5, with TRBD1 matching over 10 bases. The end of the DNA is better explained by TRBJ2-7, so the J call may be wrong. Germline V gene lookup returns CDR1 SEHNR and CDR2 FQNEAQ (reference sequence). There are 15 residues in the CDR3.

The V call is TRBV5-5, the J call TRBJ1-5, with 9 nucleotides matching TRBD1. CDR3 size: 20 residues. In germline, CDR1 is SGHKS, CDR2 YYEKEE (reference sequence). V trimming: 4 bases; J trimming: 0 bases; junction bases outside the gene matches: 17. The DNA of the CDR3 is TGTGCCAGCAGCAATCAAACAGGGGGCCTAAACTATTATAGCAATCAGCCCCAGCATTTT. Amino acids: CASSNQTGGLNYYSNQPQHF.

The J gene is TRBJ2-7, the V gene TRBV7-2; TRBD1 might be the D (5 bases). This CDR3 spans 15 amino acids. Germline assignment: CDR1 SGHTA and CDR2 FQGNSA. The V end was cut by 5 bases, the J end by 0 bases, with 14 bases between. CDR3 sequence (DNA): TGTGCCAGCAGCCCTGACAGTCCTAGCTCCTACGAGCAGTACTTC. Its protein product is CASSPDSPSSYEQYF.

The rearrangement links TRBV5-1 to TRBJ1-3; D is unresolved. V dropped 5 bases and J dropped 0 bases, with 9 bases sitting between them. The CDR3 has 14 amino acids. Germline CDR1 reads SGHRS; CDR2 reads YFSETQ. The CDR3 is CASRPRISGNTIYF. CDR3 sequence (DNA): TGCGCCAGCAGACCTAGGATCTCTGGAAACACCATATATTTT. Complete variable domain (other parts from reference TRBV5-1 and TRBJ1-3): KAGVTQTPRYLIKTRGQQVTLSCSPISGHRSVSWYQQTPGQGLQFLFEYFSETQRNKGNFPGRFSGRQFSNSRSEMNVSTLELGDSALYLCASRPRISGNTIYFGEGSWLTVV.

V gene TRBV28 combines with J gene TRBJ1-4; 9 bases agree with TRBD1. V dropped 4 bases and J dropped 8; count of bases not matched to a gene: 11. Germline V gene lookup returns CDR1 MDHEN and CDR2 SYDVKM. There are 16 residues in the CDR3. The DNA for the CDR3 is TGTGCCAGCAGTTCTTTCGGACAGGGGAGGGAAGAAAAACTGTTTTTT. It encodes CASSSFGQGREEKLFF.

The V and J genes are TRBV5-6 and TRBJ1-3; tentative D call: TRBD1 (5 bases). The CDR3 totals 14 residues. Germline CDR1 reads SGHDT; CDR2 reads YYEEEE. V was clipped by 4 bases and J by 1 base, with 9 bases between them. CDR3 region: CASSTRQSGNTIYF. The CDR3 nucleotides read TGTGCCAGCAGCACCCGACAGTCTGGAAACACCATATATTTT.

The rearrangement uses TRBV27 and TRBJ1-4, with 9 positions matching TRBD1. The CDR3 consists of 15 residues. Germline CDR1 MNHEY, CDR2 SMNVEV (reference sequence). J lost 6 bases, V lost 4 bases, and 6 bases had no gene match. CDR3 protein: CASSSPGTGYEKLFF. For the CDR3, the DNA is TGTGCCAGCAGTTCGCCCGGGACAGGGTATGAAAAACTGTTTTTT.

This clone was detected only once. J is TRBJ1-4 and V is TRBV7-2, with D unresolved. This CDR3 is 14 amino acids long. V shed 3 bases and J shed 4 bases, with 9 bases lying between them. Germline loops: CDR1 SGHTA, CDR2 FQGNSA. The CDR3, as DNA: TGTGCCAGCAGCTTCCGGGGAAATAATGAAAAACTGTTTTTT. This gives the protein CASSFRGNNEKLFF.

Only a few counts were recorded for this clone. The chain has TRBV15 and TRBJ1-5; tentatively, D is TRBD1 (5 bases). The germline gives CDR1 LNHNV, CDR2 YYDKDF (reference sequence). The CDR3 consists of 16 residues. V lost 5 bases and J lost 10, with 24 bases in between. The CDR3 DNA follows: TGTGCCACCAGCCCGGGGGATATCAACGGGGATGGCCCCCAGCATTTT. It specifies CATSPGDINGDGPQHF.